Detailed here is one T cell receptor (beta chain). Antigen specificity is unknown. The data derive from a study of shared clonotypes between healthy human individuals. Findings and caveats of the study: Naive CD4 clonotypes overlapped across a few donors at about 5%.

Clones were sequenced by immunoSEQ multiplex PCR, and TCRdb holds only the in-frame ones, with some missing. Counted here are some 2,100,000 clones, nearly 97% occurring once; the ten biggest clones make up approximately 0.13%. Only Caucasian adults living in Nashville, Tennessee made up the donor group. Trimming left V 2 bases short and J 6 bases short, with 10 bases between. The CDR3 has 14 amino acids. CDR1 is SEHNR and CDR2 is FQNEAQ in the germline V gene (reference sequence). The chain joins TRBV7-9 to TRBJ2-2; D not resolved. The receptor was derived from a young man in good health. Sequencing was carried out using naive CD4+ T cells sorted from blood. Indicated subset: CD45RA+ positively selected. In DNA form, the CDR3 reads TGTGCCAGCAGCTTATACGCCCCAGCCGGGGAGCTGTTTTTT. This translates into CASSLYAPAGELFF.